The rows below give T cell receptor beta chains drawn from one sample of a study of response to subunit inactivated influenza vaccine. MiXCR, applied by TCRdb to the RT-PCR reads, yields one record per CDR3 protein. The table records around 790,000 distinct CDR3 sequences, roughly 20% of them present only once. This sample comprised PBMCs from blood, obtained 4 to 6 days after vaccination. The receptor set was obtained from a man in his fifties who received an inactivated influenza vaccine. Both conserved end residues are part of each CDR3. The D gene is left open where the match is weak. Clone size is not always given. Where it is, it says once, few, many or a class for expanded clones.

J gene,clone size,D gene,V gene,CDR3 protein,CDR3 DNA
TRBJ2-5,.,.,TRBV6-1,CASSITLYQETQYF,TGTGCCAGCAGTATTACTTTGTACCAAGAGACCCAGTACTTC
TRBJ2-7,.,.,TRBV2,CASSGFDEQYF,TGTGCCAGCAGTGGGTTCGACGAGCAGTACTTC
TRBJ2-1,.,TRBD2,TRBV20-1,CSARDVGLENEQFF,TGCAGTGCTAGAGATGTCGGACTAGAGAATGAGCAGTTCTTC
TRBJ2-5,few,TRBD2,TRBV28,CASSLATHGLAGGEETQYF,TGTGCCAGCAGTTTAGCGACCCACGGACTAGCGGGAGGTGAAGAGACCCAGTACTTC
TRBJ2-1,.,.,TRBV18,CATKGDAAYNEQFF,TGTGCCACTAAGGGGGACGCTGCTTACAATGAGCAGTTCTTC
TRBJ1-5,.,TRBD1,TRBV7-2,CASSSTGAASIAQHF,TGTGCCAGCAGCTCCACAGGGGCCGCCTCAATTGCCCAGCATTTT
TRBJ2-2,.,.,TRBV4-1,CASSQYAGTTGELFF,TGCGCCAGCAGCCAATATGCGGGGACCACCGGGGAGCTGTTTTTT
TRBJ2-2,.,.,TRBV2,CASSEASTGNTGELFF,TGTGCCAGCAGTGAAGCGTCGACAGGGAACACCGGGGAGCTGTTTTTT
TRBJ2-2,few,TRBD1,TRBV10-3,CAISSTGTGAGELFF,TGTGCCATCAGTAGTACCGGGACAGGCGCCGGGGAGCTGTTTTTT
TRBJ1-2,once,TRBD1,TRBV11-2,CASSWKGQGEGYTF,TGTGCCAGCAGCTGGAAGGGACAGGGGGAAGGCTACACCTTC
TRBJ2-3,few,TRBD2,TRBV5-1,CASSFASGRTDTQYF,TGCGCCAGCAGTTTCGCTAGCGGGAGAACGGATACGCAGTATTTT
TRBJ2-7,.,.,TRBV7-9,CASSAEWDEQYF,TGTGCCAGCAGCGCTGAATGGGACGAGCAGTACTTC
TRBJ2-1,.,TRBD2,TRBV12-3/TRBV12-4,CASSYAPGTSGRLSEQFF,TGTGCCAGCAGTTACGCTCCCGGGACTAGCGGTCGACTGAGTGAGCAGTTCTTC
TRBJ1-5,.,TRBD1,TRBV28,CASRRRTGLNQPQHF,TGTGCCAGCAGAAGAAGGACAGGTCTGAATCAGCCCCAGCATTTT
TRBJ2-7,.,.,TRBV20-1,CSAPTDRYEQYF,TGCAGTGCGCCGACAGACCGCTACGAGCAGTACTTC